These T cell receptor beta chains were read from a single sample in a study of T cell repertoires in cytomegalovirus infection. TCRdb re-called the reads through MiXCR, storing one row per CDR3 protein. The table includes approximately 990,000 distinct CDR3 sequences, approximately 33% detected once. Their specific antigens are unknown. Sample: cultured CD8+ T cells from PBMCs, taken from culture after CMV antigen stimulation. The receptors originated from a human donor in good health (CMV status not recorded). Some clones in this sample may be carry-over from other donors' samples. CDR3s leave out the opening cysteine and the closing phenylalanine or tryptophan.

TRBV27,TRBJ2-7,ASSFNPTGDEQY
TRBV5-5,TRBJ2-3,ASSGRRGETTVPTDTQY
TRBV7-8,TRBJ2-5,ASSLSLGPQETQY
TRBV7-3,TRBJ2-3,ASSPRRLAGLTDTQY
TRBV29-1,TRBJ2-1,SVENGKSSYNEQF
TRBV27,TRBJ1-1,ASKRPGQRGMNTEAF
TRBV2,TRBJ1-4,ASSERQVKGKLF
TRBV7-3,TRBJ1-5,ASSLTGGSLPQH
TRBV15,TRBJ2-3,ATSKRGVLRKTDTQY
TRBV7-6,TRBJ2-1,ASSSGTTSYNEQF
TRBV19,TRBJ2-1,ASSHRTSGYNEQF
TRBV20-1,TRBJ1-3,SASSTPSSGNTIY
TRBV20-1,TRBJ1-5,SARDLVLDRGRLGNQPQH
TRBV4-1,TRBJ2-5,ASSQALSQETQY
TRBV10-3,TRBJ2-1,AISGTGLYNEQF
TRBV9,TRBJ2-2,ASSVGRAATGELF
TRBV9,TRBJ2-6,ASSVDRETGANVLT
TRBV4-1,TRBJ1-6,ASSQFQGYNSPLH
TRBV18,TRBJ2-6,ASSPDPGANVLT
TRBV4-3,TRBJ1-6,ASSHLDRGDSPLH
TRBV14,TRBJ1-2,ASSQARLRGYT
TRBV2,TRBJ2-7,ASSSLAGVTYEQY
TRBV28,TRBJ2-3,ASSLIWEGQTTDTQY
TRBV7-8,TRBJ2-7,ASSLRLASSYEQY
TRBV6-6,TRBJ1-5,ASSYHPNTQNQPQH